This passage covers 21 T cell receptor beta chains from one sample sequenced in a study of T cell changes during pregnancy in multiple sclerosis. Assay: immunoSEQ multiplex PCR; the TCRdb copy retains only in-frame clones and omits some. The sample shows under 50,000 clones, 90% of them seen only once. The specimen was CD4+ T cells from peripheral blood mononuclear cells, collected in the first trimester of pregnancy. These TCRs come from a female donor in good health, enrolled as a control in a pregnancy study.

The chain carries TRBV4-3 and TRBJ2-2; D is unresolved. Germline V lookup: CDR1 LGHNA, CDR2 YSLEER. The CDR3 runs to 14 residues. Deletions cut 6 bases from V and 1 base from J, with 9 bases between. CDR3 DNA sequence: TGCGCCAGCAGGCTGGCGGAGAACACCGGGGAGCTGTTTTTT. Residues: CASRLAENTGELFF.

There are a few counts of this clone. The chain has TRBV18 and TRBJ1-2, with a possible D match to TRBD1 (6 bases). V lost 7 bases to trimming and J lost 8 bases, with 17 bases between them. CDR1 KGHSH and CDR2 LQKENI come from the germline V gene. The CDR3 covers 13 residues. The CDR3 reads CASFPSQGKGYTF. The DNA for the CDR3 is TGTGCCAGCTTCCCTTCACAGGGAAAAGGCTACACCTTC.

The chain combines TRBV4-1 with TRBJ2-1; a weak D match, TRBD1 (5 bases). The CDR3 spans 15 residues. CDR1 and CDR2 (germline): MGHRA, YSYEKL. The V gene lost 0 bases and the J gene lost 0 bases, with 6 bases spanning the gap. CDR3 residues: CASSQDGASYNEQFF. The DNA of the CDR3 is TGCGCCAGCAGCCAAGATGGGGCCTCCTACAATGAGCAGTTCTTC.

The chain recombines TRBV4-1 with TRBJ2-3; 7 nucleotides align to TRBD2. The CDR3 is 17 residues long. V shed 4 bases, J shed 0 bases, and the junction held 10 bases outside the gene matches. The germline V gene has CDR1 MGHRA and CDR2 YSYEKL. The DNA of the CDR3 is TGCGCCAGCAGCCGGGGGACCGGGACTACTAGCACAGATACGCAGTATTTT. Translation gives CASSRGTGTTSTDTQYF.

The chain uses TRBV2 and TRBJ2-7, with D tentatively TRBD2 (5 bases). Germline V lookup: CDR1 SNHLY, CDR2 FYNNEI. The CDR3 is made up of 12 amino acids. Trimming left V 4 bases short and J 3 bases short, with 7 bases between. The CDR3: CASSAGSYEQYF. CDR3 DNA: TGTGCCAGCAGTGCGGGGAGCTACGAGCAGTACTTC.

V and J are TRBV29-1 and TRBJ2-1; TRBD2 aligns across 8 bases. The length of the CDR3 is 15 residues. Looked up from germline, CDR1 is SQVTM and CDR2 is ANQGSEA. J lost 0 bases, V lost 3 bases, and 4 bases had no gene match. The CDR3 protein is CSVEGAGGSYNEQFF. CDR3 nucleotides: TGCAGCGTTGAGGGTGCGGGGGGCTCCTACAATGAGCAGTTCTTC.

The CDR3 nucleotides read TGTGCCAGCAGCCAGCCGACAGGGCACTACGAGCAGTACTTC. This codes for CASSQPTGHYEQYF. The rearrangement uses TRBV28 and TRBJ2-7, with TRBD1 identical over 7 bases. V shed 6 bases and J 3 bases; nucleotides not matched to a gene: 8. Germline loops: CDR1 MDHEN, CDR2 SYDVKM. The CDR3 runs 14 residues.

CDR3 DNA: TGTGCCAGTAGCCGACTAGCGGGGGGGAGGAATGAGCAGTTCTTC. This translates into CASSRLAGGRNEQFF. V and J are TRBV19 and TRBJ2-1; 14 nucleotides line up with TRBD2. In germline, CDR1 is LNHDA, CDR2 SQIVND (reference sequence). V gave up 6 bases and J gave up 7 bases; unmatched junction bases: 5. The CDR3 totals 15 residues.

The CDR3, as DNA: TGTGCCAGCAATTTTTGGGGGACAGGGGGTTACGAGCAGTACTTC. The encoded protein is CASNFWGTGGYEQYF. This chain uses TRBV6-6 with TRBJ2-7, with 11 bases matching TRBD1. Germline V gene data show CDR1 as MNHNY and CDR2 as SVGAGI (reference sequence). CDR3 length: 15 residues. V dropped 7 bases and J dropped 4; count of bases not matched to a gene: 9.

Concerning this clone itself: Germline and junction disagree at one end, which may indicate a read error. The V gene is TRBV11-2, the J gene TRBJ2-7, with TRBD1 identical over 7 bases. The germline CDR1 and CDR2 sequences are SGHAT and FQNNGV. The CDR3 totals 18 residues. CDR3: CASTLGRLGQVRPYEQYF. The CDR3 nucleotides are TGTGCCAGCACCTTAGGACGACTTGGACAGGTTCGTCCCTACGAGCAGTACTTC.

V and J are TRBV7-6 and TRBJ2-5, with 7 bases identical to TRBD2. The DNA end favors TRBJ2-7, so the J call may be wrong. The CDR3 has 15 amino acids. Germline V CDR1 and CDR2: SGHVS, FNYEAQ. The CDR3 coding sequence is TGTGCCAGCAGCCCCGGGACTAAAAACTCCTACGAGCAGTACTTC. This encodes CASSPGTKNSYEQYF.

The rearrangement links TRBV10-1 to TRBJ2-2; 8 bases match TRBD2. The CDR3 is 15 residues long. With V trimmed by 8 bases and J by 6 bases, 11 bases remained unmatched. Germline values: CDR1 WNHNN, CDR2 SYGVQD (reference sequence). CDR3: CASRRAGGRSGELFF. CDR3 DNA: TGCGCCAGCCGCCGGGCGGGGGGCAGATCCGGGGAGCTGTTTTTT.

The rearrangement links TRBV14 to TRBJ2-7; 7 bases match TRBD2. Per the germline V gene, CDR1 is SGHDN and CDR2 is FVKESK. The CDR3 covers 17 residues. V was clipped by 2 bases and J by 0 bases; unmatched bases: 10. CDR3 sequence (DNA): TGTGCCAGCAGCCAATGGTGGGCGGGGGAAAGCTCCTACGAGCAGTACTTC. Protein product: CASSQWWAGESSYEQYF.

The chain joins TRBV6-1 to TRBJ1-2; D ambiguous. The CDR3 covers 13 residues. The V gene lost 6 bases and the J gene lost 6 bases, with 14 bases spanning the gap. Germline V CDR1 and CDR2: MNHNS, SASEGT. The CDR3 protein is CASRGPRRDGYTF. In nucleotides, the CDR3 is TGTGCCAGCAGGGGCCCACGGCGTGATGGCTACACCTTC.

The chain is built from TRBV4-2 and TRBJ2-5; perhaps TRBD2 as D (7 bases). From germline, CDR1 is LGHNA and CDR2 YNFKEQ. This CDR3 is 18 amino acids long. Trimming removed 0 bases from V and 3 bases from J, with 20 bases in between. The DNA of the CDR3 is TGTGCCAGCAGCCAAGATAATGGGGTCGGGGGGCGCGAAGAGACCCAGTACTTC. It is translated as CASSQDNGVGGREETQYF.

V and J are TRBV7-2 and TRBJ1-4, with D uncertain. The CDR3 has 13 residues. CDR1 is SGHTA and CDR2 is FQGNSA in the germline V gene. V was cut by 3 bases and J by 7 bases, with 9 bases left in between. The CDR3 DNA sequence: TGTGCCAGCAGCTTTAGCCCTCCTGAAAAACTGTTTTTT. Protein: CASSFSPPEKLFF.

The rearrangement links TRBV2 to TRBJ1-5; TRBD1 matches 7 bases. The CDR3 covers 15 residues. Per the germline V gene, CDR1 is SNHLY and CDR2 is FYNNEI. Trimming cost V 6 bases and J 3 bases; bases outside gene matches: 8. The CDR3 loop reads CASSIPDRFNQPQHF. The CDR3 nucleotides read TGTGCCAGCAGCATTCCGGACAGGTTCAATCAGCCCCAGCATTTT.

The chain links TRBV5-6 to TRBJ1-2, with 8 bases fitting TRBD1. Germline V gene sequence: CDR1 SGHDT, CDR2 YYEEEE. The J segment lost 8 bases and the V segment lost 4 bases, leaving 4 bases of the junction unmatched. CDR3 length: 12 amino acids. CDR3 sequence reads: CASSLGQGGYTF. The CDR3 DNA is TGTGCCAGCAGCCTCGGACAGGGCGGCTACACCTTC.

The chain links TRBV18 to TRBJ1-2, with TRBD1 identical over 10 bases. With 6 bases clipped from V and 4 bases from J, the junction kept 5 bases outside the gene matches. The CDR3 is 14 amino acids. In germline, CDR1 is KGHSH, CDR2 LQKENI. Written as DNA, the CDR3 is TGTGCCAGCTCTGCGACAGGGGGCAGCTATGGCTACACCTTC. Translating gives CASSATGGSYGYTF.

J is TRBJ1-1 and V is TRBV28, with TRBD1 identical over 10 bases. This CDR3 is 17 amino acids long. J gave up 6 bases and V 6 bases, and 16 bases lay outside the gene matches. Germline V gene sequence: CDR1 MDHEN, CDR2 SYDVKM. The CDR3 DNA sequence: TGTGCCAGCAGCCCGGGGACAGGGGTTTTTATCGATCCTGAAGCTTTCTTT. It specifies CASSPGTGVFIDPEAFF. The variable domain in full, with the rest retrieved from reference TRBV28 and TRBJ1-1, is DVKVTQSSRYLVKRTGEKVFLECVQDMDHENMFWYRQDPGLGLRLIYFSYDVKMKEKGDIPEGYSVSREKKERFSLILESASTNQTSMYLCASSPGTGVFIDPEAFFGQGTRLTVV.

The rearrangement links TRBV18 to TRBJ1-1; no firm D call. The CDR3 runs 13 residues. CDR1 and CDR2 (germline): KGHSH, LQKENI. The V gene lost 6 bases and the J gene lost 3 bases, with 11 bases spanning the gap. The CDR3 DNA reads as TGTGCCAGCTCCCACAGTCCGTACACTGAAGCTTTCTTT. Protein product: CASSHSPYTEAFF.